This T cell receptor (beta chain) was retrieved from a study of T cells in localized non-small cell lung cancer. CDR1 is MNHEY and CDR2 is SVGAGI in the germline V gene. There are 15 residues in the CDR3. Trimming removed 0 bases at V and 0 bases at J, with 8 bases between. Points from the study as a whole: Appearing in adjacent lung were a median approximately 57 of the top 100 tumor clones.

Libraries were prepared by immunoSEQ multiplex PCR; TCRdb keeps only in-frame clonotypes and omits some of them. The sample holds some 130,000 clones, more than 80% seen once. Concerning this clone: Its specificity is not known.

The input for sequencing was peripheral blood, taken before any cancer treatment. The chain is built from TRBV6-5 and TRBJ1-1; D might be TRBD1 (5 bases). This sequence originates from a female donor older than 55 with stage I lung adenocarcinoma. This CDR3 is CASSYSTQVNTEAFF. CDR3 coding DNA: TGTGCCAGCAGTTACTCGACACAGGTGAACACTGAAGCTTTCTTT.